This T cell receptor (beta chain) came from a study of radiation and T cells in renal cell carcinoma. Overall study context: Nephrectomy followed 15 Gy stereotactic body radiation by 4 weeks. Findings and limits, study-wide: In blood, top tumor clones expanded by 2 weeks, shrinking by 4.

Stated time point: blood 2 weeks post-SBRT. Treatment reported: 15 Gy SBRT to primary tumor, nephrectomy 4 weeks later. TCRdb keeps only in-frame clones here, not all; method: immunoSEQ multiplex PCR. The table has about 150,000 clones, 80% to 90% seen once. Points on this clone: Antigen unknown.

The sequenced sample was blood, obtained from a patient whose treatment included radiotherapy and nephrectomy. The sequence derives from a woman in her forties or fifties with renal cell carcinoma.

CDR3 region: CASSQDSSWGNYGYTF. Written as DNA, the CDR3 is TGTGCCAGCAGCCAAGATTCTAGTTGGGGGAACTATGGCTACACCTTC. The chain is built from TRBV4-2 and TRBJ1-2; weak D call: TRBD1 (5 bases). CDR3 length: 16 amino acids. The V gene's germline CDR1 is LGHNA and CDR2 YNFKEQ. The ends were cut back, 0 bases at V and 2 bases at J, with 13 bases in the middle.